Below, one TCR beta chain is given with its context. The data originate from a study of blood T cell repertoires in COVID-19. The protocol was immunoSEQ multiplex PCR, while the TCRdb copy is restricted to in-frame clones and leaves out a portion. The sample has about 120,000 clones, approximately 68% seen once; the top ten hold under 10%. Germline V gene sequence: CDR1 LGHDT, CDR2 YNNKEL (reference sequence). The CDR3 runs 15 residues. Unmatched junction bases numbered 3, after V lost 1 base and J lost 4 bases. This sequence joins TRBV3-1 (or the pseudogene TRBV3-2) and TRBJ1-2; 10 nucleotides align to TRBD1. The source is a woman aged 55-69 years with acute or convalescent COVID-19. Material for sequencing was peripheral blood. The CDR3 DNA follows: TGTGCCAGCAGCCAAGGACAGGGGGCCATCTATGGCTACACCTTC. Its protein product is CASSQGQGAIYGYTF.